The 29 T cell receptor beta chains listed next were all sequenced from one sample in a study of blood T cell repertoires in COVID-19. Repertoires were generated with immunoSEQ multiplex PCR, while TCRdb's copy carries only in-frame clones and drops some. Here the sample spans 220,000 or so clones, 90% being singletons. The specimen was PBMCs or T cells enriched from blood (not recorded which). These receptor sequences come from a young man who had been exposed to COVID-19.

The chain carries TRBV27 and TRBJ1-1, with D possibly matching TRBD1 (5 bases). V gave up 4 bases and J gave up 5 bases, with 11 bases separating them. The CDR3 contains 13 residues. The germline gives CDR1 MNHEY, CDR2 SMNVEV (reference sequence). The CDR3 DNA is TGTGCCAGCAGTTCCTCAGGGAGGACTGAAGCTTTCTTT. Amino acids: CASSSSGRTEAFF.

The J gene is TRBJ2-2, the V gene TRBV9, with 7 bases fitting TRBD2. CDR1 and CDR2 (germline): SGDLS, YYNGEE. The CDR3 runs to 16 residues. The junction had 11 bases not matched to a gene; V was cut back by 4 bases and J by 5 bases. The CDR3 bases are TGTGCCAGCAGCTGGGGGGGACTCCCGGGAACCGGGGAGCTGTTTTTT. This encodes CASSWGGLPGTGELFF.

This CDR3 reads CASSLGVRGRNGYTF. For the CDR3, the DNA is TGTGCCAGCAGCTTAGGGGTTAGGGGTCGAAATGGCTACACCTTC. This rearrangement joins TRBV11-2 to TRBJ1-2; perhaps TRBD1 as D (5 bases). The V end lost 1 base, the J end lost 6 bases, and 15 bases lay between the germline ends. The germline V gene has CDR1 SGHAT and CDR2 FQNNGV. The CDR3 has 15 residues.

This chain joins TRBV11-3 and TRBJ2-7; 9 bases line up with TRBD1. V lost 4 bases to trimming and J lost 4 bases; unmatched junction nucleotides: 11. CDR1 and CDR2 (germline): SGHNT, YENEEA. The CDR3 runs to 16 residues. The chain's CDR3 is CASSSSPGQGRYEQYF. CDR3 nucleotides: TGTGCCAGCAGCTCCTCTCCGGGACAGGGAAGGTACGAGCAGTACTTC.

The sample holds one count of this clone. CDR3 region: CAWSVQGGNYEQYF. For the CDR3, the DNA is TGTGCCTGGAGTGTCCAGGGAGGGAACTACGAGCAGTACTTC. This rearrangement joins TRBV30 to TRBJ2-7; the match to TRBD2 covers 7 bases. Per germline, CDR1 GTSNPN and CDR2 SVGIG (reference sequence). The CDR3 is made up of 14 amino acids. Unmatched junction bases numbered 5, after V lost 0 bases and J lost 3 bases.

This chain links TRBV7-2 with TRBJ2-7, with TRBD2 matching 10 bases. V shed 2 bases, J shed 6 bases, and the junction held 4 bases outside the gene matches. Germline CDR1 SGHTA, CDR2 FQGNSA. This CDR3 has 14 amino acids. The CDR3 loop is CASSLQRGGSEQYF. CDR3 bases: TGTGCCAGCAGCTTACAGCGGGGGGGCTCCGAGCAGTACTTC. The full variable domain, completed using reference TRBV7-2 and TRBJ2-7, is GAGVSQSPSNKVTEKGKDVELRCDPISGHTALYWYRQSLGQGLEFLIYFQGNSAPDKSGLPSDRFSAERTGGSVSTLTIQRTQQEDSAVYLCASSLQRGGSEQYFGPGTRLTVT.

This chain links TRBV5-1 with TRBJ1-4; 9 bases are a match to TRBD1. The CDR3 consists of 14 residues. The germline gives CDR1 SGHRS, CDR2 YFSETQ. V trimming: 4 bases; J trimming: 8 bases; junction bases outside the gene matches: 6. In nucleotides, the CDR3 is TGCGCCAGCAGCACGGGACAGGGCTACGAAAAACTGTTTTTT. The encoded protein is CASSTGQGYEKLFF.

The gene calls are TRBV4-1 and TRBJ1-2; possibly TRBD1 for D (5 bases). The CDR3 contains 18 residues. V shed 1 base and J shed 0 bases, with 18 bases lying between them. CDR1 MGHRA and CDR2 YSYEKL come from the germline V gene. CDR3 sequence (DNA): TGCGCCAGCAGCCAAGTCCTTCGTATACGGGACTCTAACTATGGCTACACCTTC. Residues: CASSQVLRIRDSNYGYTF.

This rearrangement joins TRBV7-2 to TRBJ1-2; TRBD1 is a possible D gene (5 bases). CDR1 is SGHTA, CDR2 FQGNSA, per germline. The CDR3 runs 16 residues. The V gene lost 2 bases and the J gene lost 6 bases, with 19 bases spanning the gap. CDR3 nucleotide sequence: TGTGCCAGCAGCTTAAGCCCCAGCCGATCCAGGGATGGCTACACCTTC. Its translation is CASSLSPSRSRDGYTF.

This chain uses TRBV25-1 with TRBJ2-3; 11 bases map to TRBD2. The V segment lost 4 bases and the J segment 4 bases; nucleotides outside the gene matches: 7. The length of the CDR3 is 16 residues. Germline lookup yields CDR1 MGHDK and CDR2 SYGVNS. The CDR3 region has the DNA TGTGCCAGCAGTGTATATAGCGGGGGGGTCGCAGATACGCAGTATTTT. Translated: CASSVYSGGVADTQYF. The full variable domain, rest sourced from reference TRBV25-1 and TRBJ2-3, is EADIYQTPRYLVIGTGKKITLECSQTMGHDKMYWYQQDPGMELHLIHYSYGVNSTEKGDLSSESTVSRIRTEHFPLTLESARPSHTSQYLCASSVYSGGVADTQYFGPGTRLTVL.

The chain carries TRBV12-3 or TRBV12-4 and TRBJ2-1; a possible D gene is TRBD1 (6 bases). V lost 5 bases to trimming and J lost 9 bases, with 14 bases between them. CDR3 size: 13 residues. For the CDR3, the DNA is TGTGCCAGCAGTCGAATACAGGGCACTGAGCAGTTCTTC. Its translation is CASSRIQGTEQFF.

The CDR3 nucleotides are TGTGCCAGCAGCTCGACAGGGCCAGATACGCAGTATTTT. It codes for CASSSTGPDTQYF. The rearrangement links TRBV7-3 to TRBJ2-3; 7 bases align to TRBD1. The CDR3 contains 13 residues. CDR1 is SGHTA, CDR2 FQGTGA, per germline. V shed 4 bases and J 4 bases; nucleotides not matched to a gene: 2.

CDR3 protein: CASSLAKTAYNEQFF. In DNA form, the CDR3 reads TGTGCCAGCAGCTTAGCAAAGACAGCATACAATGAGCAGTTCTTC. The chain recombines TRBV11-2 with TRBJ2-1; a weak D match, TRBD1 (5 bases). CDR1 is SGHAT, CDR2 FQNNGV, per germline. The CDR3 is 15 amino acids. V lost 1 base and J lost 4, with 11 bases in between.

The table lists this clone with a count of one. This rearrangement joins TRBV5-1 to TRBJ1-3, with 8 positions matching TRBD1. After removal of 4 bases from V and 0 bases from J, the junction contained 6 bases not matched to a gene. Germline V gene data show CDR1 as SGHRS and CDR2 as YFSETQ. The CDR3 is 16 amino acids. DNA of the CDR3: TGCGCCAGCAGCCCCAGGGGGCTCGTCTCTGGAAACACCATATATTTT. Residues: CASSPRGLVSGNTIYF.

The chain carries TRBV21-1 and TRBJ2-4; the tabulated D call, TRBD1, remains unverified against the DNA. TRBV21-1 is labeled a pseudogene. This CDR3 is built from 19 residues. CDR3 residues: CASSNPFFHEGQPKNIQYF. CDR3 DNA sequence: TGTGCCAGCAGCAACCCGTTCTTCCATGAAGGACAGCCCAAAAACATTCAGTACTTC.

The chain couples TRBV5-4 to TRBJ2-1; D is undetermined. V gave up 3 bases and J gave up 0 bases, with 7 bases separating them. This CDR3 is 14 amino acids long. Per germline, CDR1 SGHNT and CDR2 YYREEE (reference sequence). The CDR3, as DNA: TGTGCCAGCAGCTCATCAGGCTCCTACAATGAGCAGTTCTTC. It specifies CASSSSGSYNEQFF.

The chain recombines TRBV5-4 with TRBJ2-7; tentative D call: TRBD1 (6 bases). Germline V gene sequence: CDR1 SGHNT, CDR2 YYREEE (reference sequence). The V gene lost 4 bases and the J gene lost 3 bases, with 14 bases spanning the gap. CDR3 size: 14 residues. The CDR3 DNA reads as TGTGCCAGCAGCCCCAGGTTAGGGGGCTACGAGCAGTACTTC. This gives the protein CASSPRLGGYEQYF.

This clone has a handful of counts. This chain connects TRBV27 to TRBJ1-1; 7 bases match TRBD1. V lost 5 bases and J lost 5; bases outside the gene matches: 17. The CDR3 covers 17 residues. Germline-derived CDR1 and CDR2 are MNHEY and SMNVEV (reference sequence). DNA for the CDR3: TGTGCCAGCAGTCCAACCCGACAGGGATCTCCCGGGACTGAAGCTTTCTTT. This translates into CASSPTRQGSPGTEAFF.

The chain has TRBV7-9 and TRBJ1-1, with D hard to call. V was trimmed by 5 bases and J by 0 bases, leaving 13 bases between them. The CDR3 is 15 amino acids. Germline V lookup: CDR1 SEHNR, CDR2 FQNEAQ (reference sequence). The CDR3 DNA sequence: TGTGCCAGCAGCCCTCGGAGCGTCATGAACACTGAAGCTTTCTTT. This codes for CASSPRSVMNTEAFF. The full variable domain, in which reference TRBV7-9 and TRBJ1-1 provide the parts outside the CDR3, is DTGVSQNPRHKITKRGQNVTFRCDPISEHNRLYWYRQTLGQGPEFLTYFQNEAQLEKSRLLSDRFSAERPKGSFSTLEIQRTEQGDSAMYLCASSPRSVMNTEAFFGQGTRLTVV.

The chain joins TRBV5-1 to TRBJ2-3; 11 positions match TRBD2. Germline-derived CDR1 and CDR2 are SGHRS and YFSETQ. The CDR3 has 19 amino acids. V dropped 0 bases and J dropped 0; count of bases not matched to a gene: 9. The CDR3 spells CASSLGSVAGGPSTDTQYF. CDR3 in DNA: TGCGCCAGCAGCTTGGGAAGTGTAGCGGGGGGGCCGAGCACAGATACGCAGTATTTT.

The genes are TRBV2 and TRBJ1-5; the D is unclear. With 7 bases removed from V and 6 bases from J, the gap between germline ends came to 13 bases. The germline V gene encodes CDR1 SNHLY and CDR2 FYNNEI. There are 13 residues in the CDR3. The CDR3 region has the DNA TGTGCCAGCATAAGGGAGTCGGGTCAGCCCCAGCATTTT. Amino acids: CASIRESGQPQHF.

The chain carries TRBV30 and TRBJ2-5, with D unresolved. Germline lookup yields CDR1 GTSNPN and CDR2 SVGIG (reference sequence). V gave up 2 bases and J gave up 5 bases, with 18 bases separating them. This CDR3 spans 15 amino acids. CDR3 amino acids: CAWSTNWQASETQYF. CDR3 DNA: TGTGCCTGGAGTACGAATTGGCAGGCATCCGAGACCCAGTACTTC. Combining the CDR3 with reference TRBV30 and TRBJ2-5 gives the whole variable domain SQTIHQWPATLVQPVGSPLSLECTVEGTSNPNLYWYRQAAGRGLQLLFYSVGIGQISSEVPQNLSASRPQDRQFILSSKKLLLSDSGFYLCAWSTNWQASETQYFGPGTRLLVL.

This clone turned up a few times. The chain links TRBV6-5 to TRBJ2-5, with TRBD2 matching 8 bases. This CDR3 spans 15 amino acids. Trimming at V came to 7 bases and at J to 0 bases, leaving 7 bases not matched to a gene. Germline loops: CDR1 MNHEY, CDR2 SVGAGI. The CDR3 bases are TGTGCCAGCAATCTCGTTAGCGGGGACCAAGAGACCCAGTACTTC. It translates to CASNLVSGDQETQYF.

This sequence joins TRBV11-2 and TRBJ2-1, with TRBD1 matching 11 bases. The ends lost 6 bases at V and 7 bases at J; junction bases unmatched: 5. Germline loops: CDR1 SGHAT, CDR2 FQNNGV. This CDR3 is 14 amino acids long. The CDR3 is CASSRDRGRNEQFF. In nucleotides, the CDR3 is TGTGCCAGCAGTCGGGACAGGGGGAGGAATGAGCAGTTCTTC. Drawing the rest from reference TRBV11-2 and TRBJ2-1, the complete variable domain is EAGVAQSPRYKIIEKRQSVAFWCNPISGHATLYWYQQILGQGPKLLIQFQNNGVVDDSQLPKDRFSAERLKGVDSTLKIQPAKLEDSAVYLCASSRDRGRNEQFFGPGTRLTVL.

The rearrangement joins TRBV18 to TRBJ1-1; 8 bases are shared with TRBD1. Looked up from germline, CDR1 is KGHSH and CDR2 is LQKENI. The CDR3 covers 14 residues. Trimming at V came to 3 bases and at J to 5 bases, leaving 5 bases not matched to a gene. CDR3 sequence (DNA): TGTGCCAGCTCACCGCAGGGGGCAGAGACTGAAGCTTTCTTT. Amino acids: CASSPQGAETEAFF.

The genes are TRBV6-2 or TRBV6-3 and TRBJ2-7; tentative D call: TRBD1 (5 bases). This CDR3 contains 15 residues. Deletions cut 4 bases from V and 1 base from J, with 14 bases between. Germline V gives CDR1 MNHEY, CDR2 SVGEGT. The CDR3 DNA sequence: TGTGCCAGCAGTTCTCCAGCAGGGTTATCCTACGAGCAGTACTTC. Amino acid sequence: CASSSPAGLSYEQYF.

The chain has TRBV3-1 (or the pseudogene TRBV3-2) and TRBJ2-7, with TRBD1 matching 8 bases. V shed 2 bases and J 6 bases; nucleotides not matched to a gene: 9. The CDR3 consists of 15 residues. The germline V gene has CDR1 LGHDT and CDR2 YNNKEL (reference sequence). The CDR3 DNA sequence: TGTGCCAGCAGCCAAACCGGACAGGGATCGTTCGAGCAGTACTTC. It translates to CASSQTGQGSFEQYF.

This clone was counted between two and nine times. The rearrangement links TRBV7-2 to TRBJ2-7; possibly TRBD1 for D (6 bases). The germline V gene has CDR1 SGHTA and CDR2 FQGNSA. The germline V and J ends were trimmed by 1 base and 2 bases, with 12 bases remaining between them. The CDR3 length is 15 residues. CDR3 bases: TGTGCCAGCAGCTTAGGGGCAGGGACACCCTACGAGCAGTACTTC. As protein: CASSLGAGTPYEQYF.

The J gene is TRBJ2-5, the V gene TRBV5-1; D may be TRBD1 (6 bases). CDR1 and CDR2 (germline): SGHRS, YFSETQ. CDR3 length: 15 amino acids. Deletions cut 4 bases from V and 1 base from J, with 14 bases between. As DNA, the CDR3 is TGCGCCAGCAGCGCTACAGGGCACCCCCAAGAGACCCAGTACTTC. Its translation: CASSATGHPQETQYF. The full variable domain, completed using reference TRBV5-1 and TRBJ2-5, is KAGVTQTPRYLIKTRGQQVTLSCSPISGHRSVSWYQQTPGQGLQFLFEYFSETQRNKGNFPGRFSGRQFSNSRSEMNVSTLELGDSALYLCASSATGHPQETQYFGPGTRLLVL.